The 29 T cell receptor beta chains given below trace back to one sample, sequenced in a study of T cell repertoires in aging, cancer and after chemotherapy. Peripheral blood genomic DNA, not sorted cells or RNA, was the template. TRB rearrangements spanning V, D and J were amplified using mixed TRB-A/B primers. TCRdb redid the calling of the multiplex PCR reads with MiXCR, one entry per CDR3 protein. This table has thousands of distinct CDR3 sequences, about two fifths appearing once. The sequencing sample was made of blood. The receptor source for this set is a human donor with a blood cancer.

This clonotype was counted a few times. V gene TRBV6-2 or TRBV6-3 combines with J gene TRBJ2-7, with D possibly being TRBD1 (5 bases). V lost 9 bases and J 1 base, leaving 10 bases between the germline ends. The CDR3 has 12 amino acids. Germline V lookup: CDR1 MNHEY, CDR2 SVGEGT. CDR3 sequence (DNA): TGTGCCAGTAATTCAGGGTCCTACGAGCAGTACTTC. Encoded protein: CASNSGSYEQYF.

The chain couples TRBV5-5 to TRBJ2-3; the match to TRBD2 covers 12 bases. With V trimmed by 4 bases and J by 4 bases, 4 bases remained unmatched. The CDR3 extends over 15 amino acids. The germline V gene has CDR1 SGHKS and CDR2 YYEKEE (reference sequence). CDR3 nucleotide sequence: TGTGCCAGCAGCCTAGCGGGGGGGCTTTCAGATACGCAGTATTTT. Encoded protein: CASSLAGGLSDTQYF.

This clonotype was seen a handful of times. V is TRBV19 and J is TRBJ1-6; 9 bases are shared with TRBD1. CDR1 LNHDA and CDR2 SQIVND come from the germline V gene (reference sequence). V was clipped by 11 bases and J by 10 bases; unmatched bases: 12. CDR3 length: 14 residues. CDR3 residues: CAPPTGTGKSPLHF. CDR3 coding DNA: TGTGCCCCACCCACCGGGACAGGGAAGTCACCCCTCCACTTT.

This clonotype was counted between two and nine times. Here the CDR3 DNA reads TGTGCCAGCTTGAACCGGGGCTCAACAGATACGCAGTATTTT. Translating it yields CASLNRGSTDTQYF. This sequence joins TRBV18 and TRBJ2-3, with D perhaps being TRBD1 or TRBD2 (5 bases each). Trimming took 7 bases from V and 3 from J, leaving 14 bases between them. CDR3 length equals 14 residues. CDR1 is KGHSH, CDR2 LQKENI, per germline.

This clonotype appeared a few times. This sequence joins TRBV15 and TRBJ2-6, with 9 bases identical to TRBD1. J gave up 1 base and V 0 bases, and 7 bases lay outside the gene matches. The CDR3 has 19 amino acids. Germline CDR1 and CDR2: LNHNV and YYDKDF (reference sequence). The DNA of the CDR3 is TGTGCCACCAGCAGAGAACTCGGACAGGGGAAGTCTGGGGCCAACGTCCTGACTTTC. This sequence encodes CATSRELGQGKSGANVLTF.

In its sample, this clonotype was seen a few times. Here the CDR3 reads CSAGTGGGGYGYTF. DNA of the CDR3: TGCAGCGCTGGGACGGGGGGCGGAGGCTATGGCTACACCTTC. This chain uses TRBV29-1 with TRBJ1-2, with a weak D call TRBD1 (6 bases). Germline V CDR1 and CDR2: SQVTM, ANQGSEA. The CDR3 extends over 14 amino acids. V lost 7 bases to trimming and J lost 4 bases, with 19 bases between them.

The V and J genes are TRBV30 and TRBJ2-4; TRBD1 matches at 7 bases. The V segment lost 7 bases and the J segment 6 bases; nucleotides outside the gene matches: 18. From germline, CDR1 is GTSNPN and CDR2 SVGIG (reference sequence). The CDR3 extends over 16 amino acids. Here the CDR3 reads CAYQTDRVGTTNIQYF. The DNA for the CDR3 is TGTGCCTACCAAACCGACAGGGTTGGGACCACAAACATTCAGTACTTC.

V is TRBV27 and J is TRBJ2-7; 9 positions agree with TRBD1. J was trimmed by 5 bases and V by 8 bases; bases with no gene match: 10. The CDR3 extends over 14 amino acids. Per the germline V gene, CDR1 is MNHEY and CDR2 is SMNVEV (reference sequence). This CDR3 reads CASGYRGRSHEQYF. CDR3 sequence (DNA): TGTGCCAGCGGTTACAGGGGGCGCAGCCACGAGCAGTACTTC.

The DNA for the CDR3 is TGTGCCAGTATGACGGGGGGCGCAGATACGCAGTATTTT. As protein: CASMTGGADTQYF. The chain employs TRBV19 and TRBJ2-3; tentative D call: TRBD2 (7 bases). CDR1 is LNHDA, CDR2 SQIVND, per germline (reference sequence). The CDR3 loop spans 13 amino acids. Trimming removed 7 bases from V and 4 bases from J, with 12 bases in between.

V and J are TRBV29-1 and TRBJ1-4; D remains ambiguous. Between the trimmed V and J ends, which lost 6 bases and 5 bases, there was a span of 4 bases. This CDR3 is 10 amino acids long. Germline lookup yields CDR1 SQVTM and CDR2 ANQGSEA. CDR3: CSVGNEKLFF. The CDR3 DNA reads as TGCAGCGTGGGAAATGAAAAACTGTTTTTT.

The chain uses TRBV6-2 or TRBV6-3 and TRBJ2-3, with 7 bases aligning to TRBD2. Trimming removed 6 bases from V and 7 bases from J; junction bases left unmatched: 7. The CDR3 sequence is 13 residues long. Germline values: CDR1 MNHEY, CDR2 SVGEGT. CDR3 in amino acids: CASSDVGGYTQYF. In nucleotides, the CDR3 is TGTGCCAGCAGCGACGTGGGGGGGTATACGCAGTATTTT.

This clonotype was picked up a small number of times. This chain connects TRBV19 to TRBJ2-1, with TRBD2 as a possible D gene (7 bases). With 6 bases removed from V and 3 bases from J, the gap between germline ends came to 15 bases. The CDR3 loop spans 15 amino acids. The V gene's germline CDR1 is LNHDA and CDR2 SQIVND (reference sequence). In DNA, the CDR3 is TGTGCCAGTAGCCCGTTAGGGGGGGTCTACAATGAGCAGTTCTTC. Translated: CASSPLGGVYNEQFF.

The V and J genes are TRBV27 and TRBJ2-3; no clear D. Between the trimmed V and J ends, which lost 0 bases and 4 bases, there was a span of 8 bases. The CDR3 consists of 14 residues. The V gene's germline CDR1 is MNHEY and CDR2 SMNVEV (reference sequence). For the CDR3, the DNA is TGTGCCAGCAGTTTATCCAGCCCGTCAGATACGCAGTATTTT. It codes for CASSLSSPSDTQYF.

This clonotype was detected once. The V call is TRBV7-2, the J call TRBJ2-3; perhaps TRBD2 as D (6 bases). Germline V gene lookup returns CDR1 SGHTA and CDR2 FQGNSA. This CDR3 contains 15 residues. The V gene lost 3 bases and the J gene lost 3 bases, with 13 bases spanning the gap. CDR3 sequence (DNA): TGTGCCAGCAGCTTCCTACTAGCTGGAACAGATACGCAGTATTTT. This translates into CASSFLLAGTDTQYF.

V is TRBV20-1 and J is TRBJ2-1; no clear D. CDR1 and CDR2 (germline): DFQATT, SNEGSKA (reference sequence). The CDR3 runs 15 residues. Between the trimmed V and J ends, which lost 6 bases and 3 bases, there was a span of 18 bases. The CDR3 reads CSAQVGGVGYNEQFF. CDR3 nucleotides: TGCAGTGCCCAGGTGGGTGGTGTAGGCTACAATGAGCAGTTCTTC.

This chain connects TRBV29-1 to TRBJ2-7, with D uncertain. The CDR3 totals 13 residues. Germline V gene sequence: CDR1 SQVTM, CDR2 ANQGSEA. Trimming pared 4 bases from V and 0 bases from J, leaving 10 bases between. For the CDR3, the DNA is TGCAGCGTTGGGCCACGGAGCTCCTACGAGCAGTACTTC. It translates to CSVGPRSSYEQYF.

This clonotype has a single count. The J gene is TRBJ2-7, the V gene TRBV11-1, with 10 bases identical to TRBD1. The CDR3 is 15 residues long. Germline-derived CDR1 and CDR2 are SGHAT and FQDESV (reference sequence). J was trimmed by 5 bases and V by 2 bases; bases with no gene match: 6. Here the CDR3 reads CASSLKGQGVHEQYF. The DNA of the CDR3 is TGTGCCAGCAGCTTAAAAGGACAGGGGGTCCACGAGCAGTACTTC.

J is TRBJ1-4 and V is TRBV27; 7 bases line up with TRBD1. The CDR3 runs to 14 residues. V dropped 3 bases and J dropped 8; count of bases not matched to a gene: 6. CDR1 is MNHEY and CDR2 is SMNVEV in the germline V gene (reference sequence). For the CDR3, the DNA is TGTGCCAGCAGTTTTTACAGGGGAGAAGAAAAACTGTTTTTT. Amino acid sequence: CASSFYRGEEKLFF.

The chain employs TRBV5-6 and TRBJ2-5; TRBD1 matches 7 bases. Looked up from germline, CDR1 is SGHDT and CDR2 is YYEEEE. This CDR3 comprises 13 residues. V gave up 2 bases and J gave up 7 bases; unmatched junction bases: 5. CDR3: CASSFQGVGTQYF. The CDR3 bases are TGTGCCAGCAGCTTCCAGGGGGTCGGGACCCAGTACTTC.

This clonotype turned up a few times. The genes are TRBV29-1 and TRBJ1-5; TRBD1 agrees at 9 bases. From germline, CDR1 is SQVTM and CDR2 ANQGSEA. The CDR3 extends over 12 amino acids. With V trimmed by 7 bases and J by 6 bases, 4 bases remained unmatched. The CDR3, as DNA: TGCAGCGCCGCGACAGGGGGTCAGCCCCAGCATTTT. Protein product: CSAATGGQPQHF.

This clonotype has just a few counts. This rearrangement joins TRBV6-4 to TRBJ2-1; 13 bases map to TRBD2. This CDR3 is built from 15 residues. With 2 bases clipped from V and 6 bases from J, the junction kept 1 base outside the gene matches. CDR1 is MRHNA, CDR2 SNTAGT, per germline. This chain's CDR3 is CASSDTSGGANEQFF. CDR3 sequence (DNA): TGTGCCAGCAGTGACACTAGCGGGGGGGCCAATGAGCAGTTCTTC.

The chain employs TRBV7-9 and TRBJ2-3, with a possible D match to TRBD2 (6 bases). This CDR3 has 10 amino acids. Germline V CDR1 and CDR2: SEHNR, FQNEAQ (reference sequence). Trimming took off 10 bases at V and 6 bases at J, with 8 bases between the two ends. CDR3 DNA: TGTGCCAACGGAGGGGATACGCAGTATTTT. Its translation: CANGGDTQYF.

V usage is TRBV19 and J usage is TRBJ2-3; D uncertain. In germline, CDR1 is LNHDA, CDR2 SQIVND (reference sequence). Trimming cost V 6 bases and J 1 base, with 11 bases left between them. The CDR3 is 14 residues long. CDR3 nucleotides: TGTGCCAGTAGCCTTCTGACCGGCACAGATACGCAGTATTTT. The encoded protein is CASSLLTGTDTQYF. Full variable domain (outside the CDR3, taken from reference TRBV19 and TRBJ2-3): DGGITQSPKYLFRKEGQNVTLSCEQNLNHDAMYWYRQDPGQGLRLIYYSQIVNDFQKGDIAEGYSVSREKKESFPLTVTSAQKNPTAFYLCASSLLTGTDTQYFGPGTRLTVL.

The genes are TRBV19 and TRBJ1-1; D uncertain. The CDR3 is 11 amino acids. Deletions cut 5 bases from V and 1 base from J, with 2 bases between. Germline V gene sequence: CDR1 LNHDA, CDR2 SQIVND (reference sequence). The CDR3 loop reads CASSWNTEAFF. The CDR3 DNA reads TGTGCCAGTAGTTGGAACACTGAAGCTTTCTTT. Together with reference TRBV19 and TRBJ1-1, the CDR3 gives the full variable domain: DGGITQSPKYLFRKEGQNVTLSCEQNLNHDAMYWYRQDPGQGLRLIYYSQIVNDFQKGDIAEGYSVSREKKESFPLTVTSAQKNPTAFYLCASSWNTEAFFGQGTRLTVV.

This rearrangement joins TRBV5-4 to TRBJ1-2, with 7 bases identical to TRBD1. The CDR3 length is 15 residues. J gave up 2 bases and V 3 bases, and 7 bases lay outside the gene matches. Germline CDR1 SGHNT, CDR2 YYREEE (reference sequence). CDR3 bases: TGTGCCAGCAGCTCGGGACAGACGGTGAACTATGGCTACACCTTC. Its translation: CASSSGQTVNYGYTF.

The V and J genes are TRBV7-6 and TRBJ1-5, with TRBD1 as a possible D gene (6 bases). The V and J ends lost 3 bases and 5 bases respectively, with 8 bases between them. Germline CDR1 and CDR2: SGHVS and FNYEAQ. The CDR3 spans 13 residues. In nucleotides, the CDR3 is TGTGCCAGCAGCTTTGACAGGTATCAGCCCCAGCATTTT. This translates into CASSFDRYQPQHF.

This clonotype turned up a few times. This rearrangement joins TRBV5-4 to TRBJ2-5, with D tentatively TRBD1 (6 bases). The CDR3 length is 14 residues. The V gene's germline CDR1 is SGHNT and CDR2 YYREEE (reference sequence). V dropped 1 base and J dropped 2 bases, with 9 bases sitting between them. CDR3 in DNA: TGTGCCAGCAGCTTGCGGGACAAGCAAGAGACCCAGTACTTC. Protein: CASSLRDKQETQYF.

The chain uses TRBV5-6 and TRBJ1-3; no firm D call. CDR1 is SGHDT, CDR2 YYEEEE, per germline. Trimming removed 6 bases from V and 0 bases from J, with 13 bases in between. The CDR3 has 15 amino acids. CDR3 region: CASKRDTVSGNTIYF. The CDR3 DNA follows: TGTGCCAGCAAGCGTGACACCGTCTCTGGAAACACCATATATTTT.

The rearrangement uses TRBV6-1 and TRBJ1-1; TRBD1 agrees at 9 bases. Germline V gene sequence: CDR1 MNHNS, CDR2 SASEGT. Trimming at V came to 2 bases and at J to 4 bases, leaving 5 bases not matched to a gene. This CDR3 contains 15 residues. In nucleotides, the CDR3 is TGTGCCAGCAGTGAAAGGGACAGGGAGGGCACTGAAGCTTTCTTT. Translated: CASSERDREGTEAFF.